This passage covers 17 T cell receptor beta chains from one sample sequenced in a study of cytomegalovirus exposure and HLA in healthy donors (dated by TCRdb to about 2017). The library was built by means of the immunoSEQ multiplex PCR assay. The multiplex PCR relied on a mix of 60 forward primers for TCR Vbeta segments and 13 reverse primers for TCR Jbeta segments. The table comes from immuneACCESS by way of TCRdb, which keeps in-frame sequences with V and J called. Part of the clones is missing from these tables; in studies checked, under half for an unresolved V gene and the rest for unknown reasons. A total of about 97,000 clones appear in this sample, 50% to 70% of them only once. The ten top clones hold around 5% of the sample. The source material was PBMCs. These receptors were taken from a human donor in good health.

Only a few counts were recorded for this clone. V is TRBV18 and J is TRBJ1-1, with D possibly being TRBD1 (6 bases). From germline, CDR1 is KGHSH and CDR2 LQKENI. CDR3 size: 14 residues. V was pared by 0 bases and J by 1 base, with 6 bases between. The CDR3 is CASSPPDRNTEAFF. The CDR3 bases are TGTGCCAGCTCACCACCGGACAGGAACACTGAAGCTTTCTTT.

The chain is built from TRBV7-6 and TRBJ1-5, with 7 nucleotides matching TRBD1. Germline CDR1 and CDR2: SGHVS and FNYEAQ. V lost 6 bases and J lost 0; bases outside the gene matches: 5. The CDR3 has 15 residues. CDR3 nucleotide sequence: TGTGCCAGCAGTTCTACAGGGGATAGCAATCAGCCCCAGCATTTT. Encoded protein: CASSSTGDSNQPQHF.

The rearrangement uses TRBV19 and TRBJ2-7, with TRBD2 matching 8 bases. Germline V gives CDR1 LNHDA, CDR2 SQIVND (reference sequence). This CDR3 is 15 amino acids long. Trimming cost V 3 bases and J 1 base; bases outside gene matches: 5. CDR3 loop: CASSIISGGSYEQYF. For the CDR3, the DNA is TGTGCCAGTAGTATCATAAGCGGGGGTTCCTACGAGCAGTACTTC.

This rearrangement joins TRBV27 to TRBJ1-3, with a weak D call TRBD1 (5 bases). The CDR3 extends over 14 amino acids. Per the germline V gene, CDR1 is MNHEY and CDR2 is SMNVEV (reference sequence). The V gene lost 0 bases and the J gene lost 3 bases, with 6 bases spanning the gap. The CDR3 region is CASSLSGVGNTIYF. The CDR3 coding sequence is TGTGCCAGCAGTTTATCAGGGGTTGGAAACACCATATATTTT.

The chain employs TRBV19 and TRBJ2-7; 8 bases map to TRBD2. Germline CDR1 is LNHDA and CDR2 is SQIVND (reference sequence). The V gene end was trimmed by 5 bases and the J gene end by 3 bases; junction bases not matched to a gene: 3. This CDR3 is 13 amino acids long. CDR3 bases: TGTGCCAGTAGTGCCGGGACTAGCTACGAGCAGTACTTC. Amino acids: CASSAGTSYEQYF.

The chain combines TRBV5-1 with TRBJ1-1; unclear D gene. CDR1 SGHRS and CDR2 YFSETQ come from the germline V gene. The CDR3 length is 14 residues. The V end lost 4 bases, the J end lost 4 bases, and 14 bases lay between the germline ends. The CDR3 region is CASSENLGGTEAFF. The CDR3 DNA reads as TGCGCCAGCAGCGAGAACCTGGGAGGCACTGAAGCTTTCTTT.

This clone was observed a handful of times. V usage is TRBV15 and J usage is TRBJ2-1, with 7 nucleotides matching TRBD2. This CDR3 has 17 residues. The germline gives CDR1 LNHNV, CDR2 YYDKDF (reference sequence). Trimming took 5 bases from V and 3 from J; bases not matched to a gene: 13. For the CDR3, the DNA is TGTGCCACCAGCCTCCAAGCGGGGCGACGCTACTACAATGAGCAGTTCTTC. Translating gives CATSLQAGRRYYNEQFF. The whole variable domain, filled in from reference TRBV15 and TRBJ2-1, reads DAMVIQNPRYQVTQFGKPVTLSCSQTLNHNVMYWYQQKSSQAPKLLFHYYDKDFNNEADTPDNFQSRRPNTSFCFLDIRSPGLGDTAMYLCATSLQAGRRYYNEQFFGPGTRLTVL.

The genes are TRBV7-6 and TRBJ2-1; TRBD2 matches at 8 bases. Per germline, CDR1 SGHVS and CDR2 FNYEAQ. V lost 1 base, J lost 3 bases, and 5 bases stayed unmatched. The CDR3 is made up of 16 amino acids. The CDR3 sequence is CASSLEAGDLYNEQFF. As DNA, the CDR3 is TGTGCCAGCAGCTTAGAAGCGGGAGACCTCTACAATGAGCAGTTCTTC.

The chain joins TRBV29-1 to TRBJ2-7, with TRBD2 identical over 10 bases. J gave up 3 bases and V 6 bases, and 8 bases lay outside the gene matches. CDR3 length: 14 residues. Germline CDR1 SQVTM, CDR2 ANQGSEA. CDR3 in amino acids: CSVIAGGVLYEQYF. The CDR3 DNA sequence: TGCAGCGTCATAGCGGGAGGAGTTCTCTACGAGCAGTACTTC.

The chain couples TRBV7-8 to TRBJ2-1, with D hard to call. The CDR3 totals 15 residues. Deletions cut 0 bases from V and 4 bases from J, with 10 bases between. CDR1 and CDR2 from the germline V gene are SGHVS and FQNEAQ. CDR3 DNA: TGTGCCAGCAGCTTAGCCGACAATTATTACAATGAGCAGTTCTTC. As protein: CASSLADNYYNEQFF.

CDR3: CASSLALGRGLLNTIYF. The DNA for the CDR3 is TGTGCCAGCAGCTTAGCGCTGGGCAGGGGGTTGTTAAACACCATATATTTT. The chain carries TRBV7-2 and TRBJ1-3; 7 nucleotides match TRBD1. The V segment lost 0 bases and the J segment 6 bases; nucleotides outside the gene matches: 11. Looked up from germline, CDR1 is SGHTA and CDR2 is FQGNSA. The CDR3 is made up of 17 amino acids.

The chain combines TRBV10-2 with TRBJ2-7; TRBD1 matches 10 bases. Looked up from germline, CDR1 is WSHSY and CDR2 is SAAADI. The CDR3 is 17 amino acids. Trimming took 7 bases from V and 0 from J; bases not matched to a gene: 12. CDR3 sequence (DNA): TGCGCCAGCACTCCGATCCAGGGACAGGGGCCCTCCTACGAGCAGTACTTC. Translated: CASTPIQGQGPSYEQYF.

This chain uses TRBV27 with TRBJ2-5, with D perhaps TRBD2 (5 bases). Matching the DNA end better, TRBJ2-7 makes the J call doubtful. Germline V gene sequence: CDR1 MNHEY, CDR2 SMNVEV (reference sequence). CDR3 length: 14 residues. The CDR3 loop reads CASSSSMGAYEQYF. In DNA, the CDR3 is TGTGCCAGCAGTTCAAGCATGGGAGCCTACGAGCAGTACTTC.

The rearrangement joins TRBV28 to TRBJ2-7; 12 bases are a match to TRBD1. V gave up 1 base and J gave up 6 bases; unmatched junction bases: 4. Per germline, CDR1 MDHEN and CDR2 SYDVKM. This CDR3 has 15 residues. The CDR3 coding sequence is TGTGCCAGCAGTTTATTGGGACAGGGGGCTTTCGAGCAGTACTTC. Amino acid sequence: CASSLLGQGAFEQYF.

The chain has TRBV14 and TRBJ2-5, with D uncertain. V was pared by 1 base and J by 2 bases, with 8 bases between. The CDR3 is 14 residues long. Germline assignment: CDR1 SGHDN and CDR2 FVKESK. This CDR3 is CASSQGFRQETQYF. The CDR3, as DNA: TGTGCCAGCAGCCAAGGATTCAGGCAAGAGACCCAGTACTTC.

This sequence joins TRBV7-9 and TRBJ2-1, with a possible D match to TRBD2 (5 bases). CDR1 and CDR2 from the germline V gene are SEHNR and FQNEAQ (reference sequence). The CDR3 consists of 12 residues. The germline V and J ends were trimmed by 8 bases and 9 bases, with 14 bases remaining between them. The CDR3 bases are TGTGCCAGCCACCTGGCAGGAGGTGAGCAGTTCTTC. This codes for CASHLAGGEQFF.

The chain recombines TRBV9 with TRBJ2-5, with 10 bases lining up with TRBD2. Germline V lookup: CDR1 SGDLS, CDR2 YYNGEE. The CDR3 contains 15 residues. V shed 6 bases and J 5 bases; nucleotides not matched to a gene: 10. CDR3 sequence: CASNPAGGGRETQYF. As DNA, the CDR3 is TGTGCCAGCAACCCAGCGGGAGGGGGTCGGGAGACCCAGTACTTC.